These 24 T cell receptor beta chains were sequenced from one sample in a study of blood T cell repertoires in COVID-19. The repertoire was sequenced with immunoSEQ multiplex PCR; TCRdb's copy has only in-frame clones and lacks some. The repertoire includes some 110,000 clones, about 80% of them detected once, and just under 20% sits in the top ten. Sequencing used peripheral blood. Receptors were obtained from a woman in her 70s with acute or convalescent COVID-19.

This chain connects TRBV6-5 to TRBJ1-2; maybe TRBD1 (5 bases). The CDR3 extends over 13 amino acids. Germline V gene sequence: CDR1 MNHEY, CDR2 SVGAGI. V shed 2 bases and J shed 2 bases, with 6 bases lying between them. The CDR3 DNA sequence: TGTGCCAGCAGTTACGGGGCCAACTATGGCTACACCTTC. This codes for CASSYGANYGYTF.

V is TRBV25-1 and J is TRBJ1-1, with a tentative D call TRBD1 (6 bases). CDR1 MGHDK and CDR2 SYGVNS come from the germline V gene. Deletions cut 9 bases from V and 2 bases from J, with 19 bases between. The CDR3 has 15 residues. CDR3 in amino acids: CASRRAGDKNTEAFF. DNA of the CDR3: TGTGCCAGTCGGCGCGCAGGGGATAAAAACACTGAAGCTTTCTTT.

V and J are TRBV5-1 and TRBJ1-1, with 7 bases matching TRBD1. The CDR3 length is 16 residues. V lost 4 bases and J lost 10; bases outside the gene matches: 19. Germline CDR1 and CDR2: SGHRS and YFSETQ. CDR3 sequence: CASSEGQMVTKTGAFF. CDR3 nucleotide sequence: TGCGCCAGCAGCGAGGGACAGATGGTAACTAAAACAGGAGCTTTCTTT.

The sample holds one count of this clone. The chain uses TRBV19 and TRBJ2-1; TRBD2 might be the D (6 bases). Germline-derived CDR1 and CDR2 are LNHDA and SQIVND (reference sequence). Trimming shortened V by 7 bases and J by 6 bases, and 16 bases separated the two germline ends. The CDR3 is made up of 14 amino acids. The CDR3 region is CASTGTGGANEQFF. The CDR3 DNA sequence: TGTGCCAGTACCGGGACCGGCGGGGCCAATGAGCAGTTCTTC.

The chain employs TRBV28 and TRBJ2-5, with TRBD1 as a possible D gene (6 bases). The germline CDR1 and CDR2 sequences are MDHEN and SYDVKM. Trimming took 7 bases from V and 5 from J, leaving 14 bases between them. This CDR3 region has 13 residues. The CDR3 DNA reads as TGTGCCAGCACTGAACAGGGACGGGAGACCCAGTACTTC. Protein sequence: CASTEQGRETQYF.

The gene calls are TRBV19 and TRBJ1-2; no definite D call. Trimming removed 7 bases from V and 8 bases from J, with 14 bases in between. The CDR3 has 12 amino acids. Germline V gene data show CDR1 as LNHDA and CDR2 as SQIVND (reference sequence). CDR3 protein: CASTDLTRGYTF. The CDR3 DNA follows: TGTGCCAGTACTGACCTTACCAGGGGCTACACCTTC.

The V and J genes are TRBV5-6 and TRBJ1-2; D is unresolved. The germline V gene encodes CDR1 SGHDT and CDR2 YYEEEE. The CDR3 sequence is 14 residues long. The V gene lost 2 bases and the J gene lost 1 base, with 9 bases spanning the gap. The CDR3 region is CASSFQAGNYGYTF. CDR3 sequence (DNA): TGTGCCAGCAGCTTCCAGGCGGGTAACTATGGCTACACCTTC.

The chain carries TRBV6-6 and TRBJ1-1; no clear D. V lost 4 bases and J 1 base, leaving 7 bases between the germline ends. Germline CDR1 and CDR2: MNHNY and SVGAGI (reference sequence). This CDR3 spans 13 amino acids. In DNA form, the CDR3 reads TGTGCCAGCAGTTTCGGAGGGAACACTGAAGCTTTCTTT. Translating it yields CASSFGGNTEAFF.

V usage is TRBV7-9 and J usage is TRBJ2-5, with 7 positions matching TRBD2. J was trimmed by 5 bases and V by 5 bases; bases with no gene match: 20. Germline V gene sequence: CDR1 SEHNR, CDR2 FQNEAQ (reference sequence). The CDR3 has 18 amino acids. In nucleotides, the CDR3 is TGTGCCAGCAGCCCCACGGGAGGCTCGCAGGGCTGGGTTGAGACCCAGTACTTC. Translated, it gives CASSPTGGSQGWVETQYF.

The V and J genes are TRBV7-9 and TRBJ2-2; 7 positions agree with TRBD1. This CDR3 has 15 residues. Germline CDR1 SEHNR, CDR2 FQNEAQ (reference sequence). After removal of 5 bases from V and 6 bases from J, the junction contained 9 bases not matched to a gene. In nucleotides, the CDR3 is TGTGCCAGCAGCCCCCTCGGGACAGCCGCCGGGGAGCTGTTTTTT. It encodes CASSPLGTAAGELFF.

This rearrangement joins TRBV5-1 to TRBJ1-4; perhaps TRBD1 as D (6 bases). Trimming cost V 3 bases and J 2 bases, with 8 bases left between them. The CDR3 spans 14 residues. In germline, CDR1 is SGHRS, CDR2 YFSETQ. CDR3 region: CASSSQGTNEKLFF. In DNA form, the CDR3 reads TGCGCCAGCAGCTCGCAGGGGACTAATGAAAAACTGTTTTTT.

The chain carries TRBV24-1 and TRBJ2-1, with TRBD2 matching over 12 bases. The V gene's germline CDR1 is KGHDR and CDR2 SFDVKD. V was clipped by 3 bases and J by 3 bases; unmatched bases: 5. CDR3 length equals 17 residues. The CDR3 loop reads CATSDTSGGTHYNEQFF. The CDR3 nucleotides read TGTGCCACCAGTGATACTAGCGGGGGGACCCACTACAATGAGCAGTTCTTC.

The gene calls are TRBV19 and TRBJ1-5, with D perhaps TRBD1 (6 bases). Germline values: CDR1 LNHDA, CDR2 SQIVND (reference sequence). The CDR3 is made up of 15 amino acids. V lost 6 bases and J lost 1, with 13 bases in between. CDR3 sequence: CASRLSGVSNQPQHF. In DNA, the CDR3 is TGTGCCAGTAGGCTTTCAGGGGTGAGCAATCAGCCCCAGCATTTT.

The chain couples TRBV7-9 to TRBJ1-1; a possible D gene is TRBD1 (6 bases). Germline lookup yields CDR1 SEHNR and CDR2 FQNEAQ (reference sequence). Trimming took 1 base from V and 4 from J, leaving 13 bases between them. This CDR3 contains 15 residues. This chain's CDR3 is CASSLDGTLGTEAFF. As DNA, the CDR3 is TGTGCCAGCAGCTTAGACGGGACATTAGGCACTGAAGCTTTCTTT.

V is TRBV7-2 and J is TRBJ1-3; 7 nucleotides align to TRBD1. Germline V gives CDR1 SGHTA, CDR2 FQGNSA. CDR3 length: 14 amino acids. The junction had 9 bases not matched to a gene; V was cut back by 5 bases and J by 8 bases. CDR3 region: CASSAWTGGDTIYF. CDR3 bases: TGTGCCAGCAGCGCGTGGACAGGCGGAGACACCATATATTTT.

V is TRBV10-3 and J is TRBJ2-5; TRBD2 agrees at 9 bases. V lost 2 bases to trimming and J lost 5 bases; unmatched junction nucleotides: 12. The CDR3 consists of 17 residues. CDR1 ENHRY and CDR2 SYGVKD come from the germline V gene. The DNA of the CDR3 is TGTGCCATCAGTGAGGGTAGCGGGGGCCCCATGTCCGAGACCCAGTACTTC. Translating gives CAISEGSGGPMSETQYF.

CDR3 nucleotides: TGTGCCAGCAGCTTAGACTTAGCGGGGGGGGATGAGCAGTTCTTC. This encodes CASSLDLAGGDEQFF. This chain uses TRBV11-2 with TRBJ2-1; 11 bases are shared with TRBD2. Per germline, CDR1 SGHAT and CDR2 FQNNGV. V gave up 0 bases and J gave up 8 bases; unmatched junction bases: 3. CDR3 size: 15 residues. The full variable domain, its missing parts supplied by reference TRBV11-2 and TRBJ2-1, is EAGVAQSPRYKIIEKRQSVAFWCNPISGHATLYWYQQILGQGPKLLIQFQNNGVVDDSQLPKDRFSAERLKGVDSTLKIQPAKLEDSAVYLCASSLDLAGGDEQFFGPGTRLTVL.

This clone was detected only a few times. This chain links TRBV5-6 with TRBJ1-2, with D perhaps matching TRBD1 (5 bases). Germline V gene sequence: CDR1 SGHDT, CDR2 YYEEEE. The CDR3 spans 17 residues. The V end was cut by 3 bases, the J end by 5 bases, with 23 bases between. The CDR3 loop is CASSSLRGDYAAYGYTF. In nucleotides, the CDR3 is TGTGCCAGCAGCTCCCTTAGGGGCGATTATGCCGCTTATGGCTACACCTTC.

This clone was recorded a few times. CDR3 residues: CASRGHGANNEQFF. Written as DNA, the CDR3 is TGCGCCAGCAGGGGACACGGTGCGAACAATGAGCAGTTCTTC. This chain uses TRBV5-1 with TRBJ2-1; perhaps TRBD1 as D (6 bases). The CDR3 extends over 14 amino acids. Looked up from germline, CDR1 is SGHRS and CDR2 is YFSETQ. Trimming pared 5 bases from V and 5 bases from J, leaving 14 bases between.

The chain links TRBV6-5 to TRBJ2-7, with D unresolved. CDR1 is MNHEY and CDR2 is SVGAGI in the germline V gene. The length of the CDR3 is 14 residues. The ends were cut back, 3 bases at V and 4 bases at J, with 13 bases in the middle. The DNA of the CDR3 is TGTGCCAGCAGTTATTCGGTCGGGTATTACGAGCAGTACTTC. Translating gives CASSYSVGYYEQYF.

The chain has TRBV7-2 and TRBJ2-2; 9 nucleotides align to TRBD1. CDR3 length: 17 amino acids. J lost 6 bases, V lost 4 bases, and 12 bases had no gene match. CDR1 is SGHTA, CDR2 FQGNSA, per germline. CDR3 bases: TGTGCCAGCAGCTCGCAATTTATAACAGGGGGCCCCGGGGAGCTGTTTTTT. Translation: CASSSQFITGGPGELFF.

The rearrangement links TRBV25-1 to TRBJ2-5; 8 bases map to TRBD1. CDR3 length: 15 residues. V shed 4 bases and J 5 bases; nucleotides not matched to a gene: 9. CDR1 is MGHDK, CDR2 SYGVNS, per germline. The CDR3 loop reads CASSAGTGKAETQYF. Here the CDR3 DNA reads TGTGCCAGCAGTGCCGGGACAGGAAAAGCGGAGACCCAGTACTTC.

The chain employs TRBV9 and TRBJ1-1, with D possibly matching TRBD1 (6 bases). Germline CDR1 SGDLS, CDR2 YYNGEE. There are 13 residues in the CDR3. V lost 0 bases to trimming and J lost 8 bases, with 11 bases between them. CDR3 in amino acids: CASSVGTVPEAFF. In DNA form, the CDR3 reads TGTGCCAGCAGCGTAGGGACAGTCCCCGAAGCTTTCTTT.

In this sample, this clone turned up once. J is TRBJ1-1 and V is TRBV7-2, with 9 bases identical to TRBD1. Germline assignment: CDR1 SGHTA and CDR2 FQGNSA. With V trimmed by 5 bases and J by 4 bases, 2 bases remained unmatched. The CDR3 has 13 amino acids. The CDR3 sequence: CASSVTGGTEAFF. CDR3 DNA: TGTGCCAGCAGCGTGACAGGGGGCACTGAAGCTTTCTTT.